The sequence of this TCR beta chain was determined in a study of blood T cell repertoires in COVID-19. Whole-study context: From T cells, B-cell-depleted T cells, or PBMCs came the material, which was cDNA or gDNA.

Trimming shortened V by 6 bases and J by 4 bases, and 9 bases separated the two germline ends. CDR3 size: 13 residues. Germline V gene lookup returns CDR1 SNHLY and CDR2 FYNNEI. Per the authors' pipeline: Estimates of nucleated cell counts were drawn from the amplification of reference gene primers. Assay: immunoSEQ multiplex PCR; the TCRdb copy retains only in-frame clones and omits some. V and J calls and clone size follow that table, whereas D and trimming were derived from the DNA. The repertoire holds approximately 51,000 clones, with around 87% as singletons. The sample holds one count of this clone.

The chain combines TRBV2 with TRBJ2-2; TRBD1 might be the D (6 bases). The TCR sequence derives from a man between 50 and 59 years old with active COVID-19. Sequenced sample: peripheral blood. CDR3 amino acids: CASRRTVTGELFF. The CDR3 bases are TGTGCCAGCAGGAGGACAGTCACCGGGGAGCTGTTTTTT.